This T cell receptor (beta chain) was retrieved from a study of blood T cell repertoires in COVID-19. TCRdb's copy holds only in-frame clones and misses some; the assay was immunoSEQ multiplex PCR. This table holds about 230,000 clones, approximately 82% found once. The sequence derives from a man aged 80 or over with acute or convalescent COVID-19. Sequenced material: peripheral blood.

The CDR3 DNA reads TGTGCCACCAGTGACCCCCCCGACAGGAGAGATACGCAGTATTTT. Residues: CATSDPPDRRDTQYF. V and J are TRBV24-1 and TRBJ2-3, with D perhaps TRBD1 (6 bases). Germline CDR1 KGHDR, CDR2 SFDVKD. CDR3 length equals 15 residues. V was trimmed by 4 bases and J by 5 bases, leaving 15 bases between them.